Shown below are 22 T cell receptor beta chains from a single sample sequenced in a study of blood T cells in healthy people across ages. A second PCR, run for roughly 7 to 12 cycles, used a sample-barcoded 5' primer plus a J-beta primer mix. From the 5' RACE reads, TCRdb called clonotypes with MiXCR, one entry per CDR3 protein. The sample consists of about 830,000 distinct CDR3 sequences, more than 45% of them appearing once. The sequencing sample was made of blood. These receptors all come from a man younger than 40 in good health.

This sequence joins TRBV6-5 and TRBJ2-1; TRBD1 matches at 9 bases. Germline V CDR1 and CDR2: MNHEY, SVGAGI. This CDR3 contains 15 residues. Trimming at V came to 5 bases and at J to 8 bases, leaving 10 bases not matched to a gene. CDR3 sequence (DNA): TGTGCCAGCAGTGACGAAAGGACAGGGGCCTATGAGCAGTTCTTC. Protein product: CASSDERTGAYEQFF.

The chain carries TRBV12-3 or TRBV12-4 and TRBJ1-5; D is possibly TRBD1 (5 bases). V dropped 5 bases and J dropped 2 bases, with 10 bases sitting between them. CDR3 size: 14 residues. DNA for the CDR3: TGTGCCAGCAGTAACCGGGACGGCAATCAGCCCCAGCATTTT. This encodes CASSNRDGNQPQHF.

The J gene is TRBJ1-4, the V gene TRBV4-2; TRBD1 is a possible D gene (6 bases). The germline CDR1 and CDR2 sequences are LGHNA and YNFKEQ. CDR3 size: 14 residues. V was clipped by 5 bases and J by 7 bases, with 14 bases between them. DNA of the CDR3: TGTGCCAGCAGCACCCCAGGGACATCTGAAAAACTGTTTTTT. This sequence encodes CASSTPGTSEKLFF.

The chain joins TRBV7-6 to TRBJ2-1; D remains unclear. Per germline, CDR1 SGHVS and CDR2 FNYEAQ. The V end lost 0 bases, the J end lost 4 bases, and 13 bases lay between the germline ends. This CDR3 region has 16 residues. The CDR3 is CASSLAGSSGYNEQFF. The CDR3 DNA is TGTGCCAGCAGCTTAGCGGGATCTTCTGGATACAATGAGCAGTTCTTC.

The rearrangement uses TRBV3-1 and TRBJ1-4; D unclear. Germline-derived CDR1 and CDR2 are LGHDT and YNNKEL (reference sequence). V lost 0 bases and J lost 8, with 4 bases in between. This CDR3 has 12 residues. Here the CDR3 DNA reads TGTGCCAGCAGCCAAGATGGAGAAAAACTGTTTTTT. Translating it yields CASSQDGEKLFF.

The chain employs TRBV27 and TRBJ1-2, with unresolved D. CDR3 length equals 15 residues. Germline-derived CDR1 and CDR2 are MNHEY and SMNVEV (reference sequence). V was pared by 4 bases and J by 8 bases, with 20 bases between. The chain's CDR3 is CASSSLPAVPGGYTF. The CDR3 DNA is TGTGCCAGCAGTTCCCTCCCGGCAGTACCGGGAGGCTACACCTTC.

The chain joins TRBV3-1 to TRBJ2-7; D perhaps matches TRBD2 (6 bases). This CDR3 is built from 13 residues. CDR1 LGHDT and CDR2 YNNKEL come from the germline V gene (reference sequence). The CDR3 DNA reads as TGTGGAGTCCGGGACTCCAGCTCCTACGAGCAGTACTTC. Its translation: CGVRDSSSYEQYF.

V is TRBV7-6 and J is TRBJ2-1; D remains unclear. Trimming stripped 0 bases from V and 6 bases from J, with 12 bases between. Germline V gene sequence: CDR1 SGHVS, CDR2 FNYEAQ. CDR3 size: 15 residues. The CDR3 spells CASSLANAGGNEQFF. The CDR3 DNA reads TGTGCCAGCAGCTTAGCGAACGCCGGCGGCAATGAGCAGTTCTTC.

This chain uses TRBV10-3 with TRBJ2-1; D is perhaps TRBD1 (6 bases). Germline CDR1 and CDR2: ENHRY and SYGVKD. The CDR3 sequence is 16 residues long. V was trimmed by 7 bases and J by 5 bases, leaving 21 bases between them. CDR3 sequence: CAITQTDHPGDNEQFF. In DNA form, the CDR3 reads TGTGCCATCACCCAGACAGACCATCCAGGGGACAATGAGCAGTTCTTC.

This clonotype was seen a handful of times. V and J are TRBV27 and TRBJ2-7; D perhaps matches TRBD1 (6 bases). CDR1 is MNHEY and CDR2 is SMNVEV in the germline V gene (reference sequence). The CDR3 contains 16 residues. Trimming shortened V by 4 bases and J by 2 bases, and 18 bases separated the two germline ends. CDR3 DNA sequence: TGTGCCAGCAGTTCCCGGATGAACAGGGACCCCTACGAGCAGTACTTC. Its protein product is CASSSRMNRDPYEQYF.

The V and J genes are TRBV20-1 and TRBJ2-5; 7 positions agree with TRBD1. Trimming at V came to 4 bases and at J to 1 base, leaving 12 bases not matched to a gene. The CDR3 has 16 amino acids. Looked up from germline, CDR1 is DFQATT and CDR2 is SNEGSKA (reference sequence). CDR3 loop: CSATRDSRAFQETQYF. The CDR3 nucleotides are TGCAGTGCTACGAGGGACAGTCGTGCCTTCCAAGAGACCCAGTACTTC.

The chain links TRBV12-3 or TRBV12-4 to TRBJ2-1; no reliable D call. V was pared by 5 bases and J by 10 bases, with 12 bases between. The CDR3 runs 12 residues. The CDR3 DNA sequence: TGTGCCAGCAGTATAAACACCCGGGAGCAGTTCTTC. The encoded protein is CASSINTREQFF.

CDR3 sequence reads: CSVGLPWGQETQYF. The CDR3 region has the DNA TGCAGCGTTGGGCTACCCTGGGGGCAAGAGACCCAGTACTTC. The V and J genes are TRBV29-1 and TRBJ2-5; D may match TRBD1 or TRBD2 (5 bases each). CDR3 length: 14 amino acids. V dropped 4 bases and J dropped 2 bases, with 14 bases sitting between them. Germline-derived CDR1 and CDR2 are SQVTM and ANQGSEA.

The CDR3 spells CASSQELAGNIQYF. CDR3 nucleotide sequence: TGTGCCAGCAGCCAAGAACTAGCGGGGAACATTCAGTACTTC. V and J are TRBV4-2 and TRBJ2-4, with 10 bases aligning to TRBD2. V shed 0 bases and J 7 bases; nucleotides not matched to a gene: 0. The V gene's germline CDR1 is LGHNA and CDR2 YNFKEQ. The CDR3 is made up of 14 amino acids.

This chain connects TRBV28 to TRBJ2-5; D might be TRBD1 (6 bases). CDR3 length: 15 amino acids. The germline gives CDR1 MDHEN, CDR2 SYDVKM. The V and J ends lost 2 bases and 6 bases respectively, with 16 bases between them. In nucleotides, the CDR3 is TGTGCCAGCAGTTTACGGGGAGCAGGGGACAAGACCCAGTACTTC. Translation: CASSLRGAGDKTQYF.

This chain connects TRBV4-3 to TRBJ1-2; 7 nucleotides align to TRBD1. The ends lost 0 bases at V and 5 bases at J; junction bases unmatched: 3. Germline V gene sequence: CDR1 LGHNA, CDR2 YSLEER. CDR3 size: 14 residues. CDR3 protein: CASSQDGGQYGYTF. In DNA, the CDR3 is TGCGCCAGCAGCCAAGATGGGGGACAGTATGGCTACACCTTC.

The rearrangement joins TRBV29-1 to TRBJ2-5; 8 bases are shared with TRBD2. Trimming at V came to 6 bases and at J to 1 base, leaving 10 bases not matched to a gene. The CDR3 totals 15 residues. Germline V CDR1 and CDR2: SQVTM, ANQGSEA. CDR3: CSVVGRGGFQETQYF. CDR3 bases: TGCAGCGTGGTCGGGAGGGGCGGATTCCAAGAGACCCAGTACTTC.

The chain carries TRBV5-5 and TRBJ2-7; unclear D gene. CDR3 length: 14 amino acids. Germline values: CDR1 SGHKS, CDR2 YYEKEE (reference sequence). V shed 0 bases and J shed 3 bases, with 10 bases lying between them. In nucleotides, the CDR3 is TGTGCCAGCAGCTTGGTGACGTACAGCTACGAGCAGTACTTC. It yields the protein CASSLVTYSYEQYF.

The chain carries TRBV10-1 and TRBJ1-2; D is possibly TRBD1 (5 bases). The CDR3 runs to 15 residues. Germline-derived CDR1 and CDR2 are WNHNN and SYGVQD (reference sequence). Trimming took off 2 bases at V and 8 bases at J, with 18 bases between the two ends. In DNA form, the CDR3 reads TGCGCCAGCAGTGAGAGTGCGTTGGACATGACCGGCTACACCTTC. This gives the protein CASSESALDMTGYTF.

This chain joins TRBV20-1 and TRBJ2-7; no firm D call. CDR1 and CDR2 (germline): DFQATT, SNEGSKA (reference sequence). This CDR3 is built from 14 residues. V was trimmed by 5 bases and J by 2 bases, leaving 16 bases between them. Here the CDR3 reads CSAPTRASTYEQYF. CDR3 bases: TGCAGTGCTCCTACACGGGCCTCTACCTACGAGCAGTACTTC.

The sample holds one count of this clonotype. The chain has TRBV2 and TRBJ2-7; D gene uncertain. The CDR3 is 15 amino acids. The V end lost 4 bases, the J end lost 2 bases, and 15 bases lay between the germline ends. Germline assignment: CDR1 SNHLY and CDR2 FYNNEI. The CDR3 region is CASSATSDLPYEQYF. CDR3 sequence (DNA): TGTGCCAGCAGTGCGACATCCGACCTTCCCTACGAGCAGTACTTC.

The chain is built from TRBV15 and TRBJ2-7; TRBD1 is a possible D gene (5 bases). The germline V gene encodes CDR1 LNHNV and CDR2 YYDKDF (reference sequence). The V and J ends lost 5 bases and 2 bases respectively, with 16 bases between them. The CDR3 runs to 15 residues. The CDR3 nucleotides read TGTGCCACCAGCCCGACCACAGGCTTTGCCTACGAGCAGTACTTC. Its protein is CATSPTTGFAYEQYF.